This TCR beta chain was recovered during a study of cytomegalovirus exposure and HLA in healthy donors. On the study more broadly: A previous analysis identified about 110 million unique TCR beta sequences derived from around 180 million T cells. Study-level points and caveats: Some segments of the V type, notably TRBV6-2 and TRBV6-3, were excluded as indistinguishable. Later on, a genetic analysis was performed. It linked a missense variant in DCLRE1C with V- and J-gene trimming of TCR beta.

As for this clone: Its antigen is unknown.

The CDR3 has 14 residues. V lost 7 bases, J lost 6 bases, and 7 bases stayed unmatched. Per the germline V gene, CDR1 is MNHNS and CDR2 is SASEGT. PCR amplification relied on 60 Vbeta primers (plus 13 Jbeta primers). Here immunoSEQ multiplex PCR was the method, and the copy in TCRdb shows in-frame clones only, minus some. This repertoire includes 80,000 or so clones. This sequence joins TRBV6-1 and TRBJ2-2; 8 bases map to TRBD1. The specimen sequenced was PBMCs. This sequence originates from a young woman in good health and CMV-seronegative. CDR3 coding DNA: TGTGCCAGCATAGACAGGGGAGTTTCCGGGGAGCTGTTTTTT. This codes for CASIDRGVSGELFF.